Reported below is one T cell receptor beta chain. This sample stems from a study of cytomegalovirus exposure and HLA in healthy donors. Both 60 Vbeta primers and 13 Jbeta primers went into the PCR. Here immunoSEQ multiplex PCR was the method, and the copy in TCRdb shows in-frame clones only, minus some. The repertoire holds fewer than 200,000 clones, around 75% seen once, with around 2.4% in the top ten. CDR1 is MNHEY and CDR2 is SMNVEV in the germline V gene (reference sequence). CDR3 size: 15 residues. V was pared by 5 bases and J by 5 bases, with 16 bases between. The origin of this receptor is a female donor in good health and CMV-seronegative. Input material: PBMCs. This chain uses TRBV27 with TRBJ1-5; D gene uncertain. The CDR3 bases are TGTGCCAGCAGTCATCGGTCAGGAGGACATCAGCCCCAGCATTTT. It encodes CASSHRSGGHQPQHF.